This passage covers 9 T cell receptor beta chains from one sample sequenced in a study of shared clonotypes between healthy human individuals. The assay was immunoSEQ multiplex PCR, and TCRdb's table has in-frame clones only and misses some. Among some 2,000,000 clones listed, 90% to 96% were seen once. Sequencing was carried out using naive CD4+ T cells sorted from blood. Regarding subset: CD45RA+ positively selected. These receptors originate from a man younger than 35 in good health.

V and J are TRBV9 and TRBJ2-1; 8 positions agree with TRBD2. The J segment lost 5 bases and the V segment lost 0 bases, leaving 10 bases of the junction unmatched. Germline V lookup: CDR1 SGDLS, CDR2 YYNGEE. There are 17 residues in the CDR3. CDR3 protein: CASSVAASSGPDNEQFF. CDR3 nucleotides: TGTGCCAGCAGCGTAGCAGCGTCTAGCGGGCCTGACAATGAGCAGTTCTTC.

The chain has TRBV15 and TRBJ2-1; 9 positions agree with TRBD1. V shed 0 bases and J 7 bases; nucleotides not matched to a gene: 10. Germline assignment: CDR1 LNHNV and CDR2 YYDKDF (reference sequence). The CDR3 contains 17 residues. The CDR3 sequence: CATSRDLEQGAGNEQFF. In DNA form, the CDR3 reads TGTGCCACCAGCAGAGATCTGGAACAGGGGGCGGGTAATGAGCAGTTCTTC. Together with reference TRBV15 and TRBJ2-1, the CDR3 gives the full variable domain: DAMVIQNPRYQVTQFGKPVTLSCSQTLNHNVMYWYQQKSSQAPKLLFHYYDKDFNNEADTPDNFQSRRPNTSFCFLDIRSPGLGDTAMYLCATSRDLEQGAGNEQFFGPGTRLTVL.

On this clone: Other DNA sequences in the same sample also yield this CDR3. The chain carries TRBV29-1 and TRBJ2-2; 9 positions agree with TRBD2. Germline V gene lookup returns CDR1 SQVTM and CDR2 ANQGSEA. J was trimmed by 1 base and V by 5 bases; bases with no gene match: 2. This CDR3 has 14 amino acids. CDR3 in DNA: TGCAGCGTTCGAGCGGGAGGGAACACCGGGGAGCTGTTTTTT. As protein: CSVRAGGNTGELFF.

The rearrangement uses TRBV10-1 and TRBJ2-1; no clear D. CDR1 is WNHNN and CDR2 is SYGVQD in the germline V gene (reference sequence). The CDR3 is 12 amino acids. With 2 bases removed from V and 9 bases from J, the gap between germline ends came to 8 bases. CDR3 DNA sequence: TGCGCCAGCAGTGAGGTGGTAGGTGAGCAGTTCTTC. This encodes CASSEVVGEQFF.

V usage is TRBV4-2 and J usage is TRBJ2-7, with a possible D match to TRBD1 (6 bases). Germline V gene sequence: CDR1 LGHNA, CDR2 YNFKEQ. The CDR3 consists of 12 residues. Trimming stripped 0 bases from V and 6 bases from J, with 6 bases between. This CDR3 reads CASSQDRGEQYF. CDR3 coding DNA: TGTGCCAGCAGCCAAGACAGGGGCGAGCAGTACTTC.

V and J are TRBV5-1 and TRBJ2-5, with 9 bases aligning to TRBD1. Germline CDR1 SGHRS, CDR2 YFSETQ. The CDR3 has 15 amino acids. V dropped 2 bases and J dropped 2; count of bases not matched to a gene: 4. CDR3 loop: CASSLQGASQETQYF. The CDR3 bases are TGCGCCAGCAGCTTACAGGGGGCCTCACAAGAGACCCAGTACTTC. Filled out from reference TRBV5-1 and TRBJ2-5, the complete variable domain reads KAGVTQTPRYLIKTRGQQVTLSCSPISGHRSVSWYQQTPGQGLQFLFEYFSETQRNKGNFPGRFSGRQFSNSRSEMNVSTLELGDSALYLCASSLQGASQETQYFGPGTRLLVL.

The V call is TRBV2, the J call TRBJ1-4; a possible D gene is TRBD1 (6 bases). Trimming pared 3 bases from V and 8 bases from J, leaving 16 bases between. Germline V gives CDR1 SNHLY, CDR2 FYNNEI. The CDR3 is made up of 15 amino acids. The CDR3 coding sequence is TGTGCCAGCAGTGATAGATGGATCAGGGGCGAAAAACTGTTTTTT. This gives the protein CASSDRWIRGEKLFF.

CDR3 DNA sequence: TGTGCCTGGAGTAAAGGGGTTCTGAACACTGAAGCTTTCTTT. Its translation: CAWSKGVLNTEAFF. The gene calls are TRBV30 and TRBJ1-1; D perhaps matches TRBD1 (5 bases). The CDR3 length is 14 residues. The V gene lost 2 bases and the J gene lost 0 bases, with 10 bases spanning the gap. Germline CDR1 and CDR2: GTSNPN and SVGIG (reference sequence).

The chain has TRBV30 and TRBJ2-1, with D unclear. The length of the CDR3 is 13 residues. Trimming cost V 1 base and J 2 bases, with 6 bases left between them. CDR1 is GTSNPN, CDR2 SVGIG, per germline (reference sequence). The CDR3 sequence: CAWSAQPYNEQFF. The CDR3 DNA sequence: TGTGCCTGGAGTGCCCAGCCCTACAATGAGCAGTTCTTC.